These 30 T cell receptor beta chains originate from one sample sequenced in a study of post-analysis software for immune sequencing data. Study-level findings and limits: Higher frequency in patients than in controls was seen for roughly five TRBV segments, with TRBV5-6, TRBV5-1 and TRBV20-1 among them.

Unique molecular identifiers were built into the TCR beta cDNA libraries. Via MiXCR, TCRdb re-called the PCR reads, giving one row per CDR3 protein. Here the sample spans about 800,000 distinct CDR3 sequences, less than 35% being singletons. No antigen has been assigned to these receptors. Specimen: blood. These receptors originate from a girl aged 10 to 17 with multiple sclerosis.

This clonotype turned up a few times. This sequence joins TRBV7-2 and TRBJ1-6; D is ambiguous. Trimming left V 5 bases short and J 7 bases short, with 12 bases between. This CDR3 has 14 residues. Germline V gives CDR1 SGHTA, CDR2 FQGNSA. The CDR3 DNA follows: TGTGCCAGCAGCGTAACCTTCAAGAATTCACCCCTCCACTTT. It codes for CASSVTFKNSPLHF.

The sample holds a few counts of this clonotype. The CDR3 sequence: CSARVTGTSGRSGYF. CDR3 in DNA: TGCAGTGCTAGAGTGACCGGGACTAGCGGGAGAAGTGGGTACTTC. The chain recombines TRBV20-1 with TRBJ2-4; 14 nucleotides match TRBD2. The germline V gene encodes CDR1 DFQATT and CDR2 SNEGSKA (reference sequence). The trim removed 1 base at V and 15 bases at J, leaving 11 bases unmatched. CDR3 length: 15 amino acids.

This clonotype was seen repeatedly, ten times or more. This chain links TRBV5-1 with TRBJ1-6, with 9 positions matching TRBD1. This CDR3 contains 16 residues. CDR1 is SGHRS, CDR2 YFSETQ, per germline. J was trimmed by 7 bases and V by 1 base; bases with no gene match: 6. CDR3 nucleotide sequence: TGCGCCAGCAGCTTGACCCCCGGGACAGGGAATTCACCCCTCCACTTT. Residues: CASSLTPGTGNSPLHF.

CDR3 residues: CSARDTSGRSWGEQFF. The CDR3 region has the DNA TGCAGTGCTAGAGATACTAGCGGGAGGTCTTGGGGTGAGCAGTTCTTC. V is TRBV20-1 and J is TRBJ2-1; TRBD2 agrees at 12 bases. V dropped 0 bases and J dropped 9; count of bases not matched to a gene: 9. This CDR3 contains 16 residues. From germline, CDR1 is DFQATT and CDR2 SNEGSKA (reference sequence).

This clonotype was seen only a few times. The chain links TRBV27 to TRBJ2-1; the D call may be TRBD1 or TRBD2 (5 bases each). V lost 6 bases and J lost 0, with 15 bases in between. Germline V gene data show CDR1 as MNHEY and CDR2 as SMNVEV (reference sequence). The CDR3 loop spans 16 amino acids. The CDR3 nucleotides read TGTGCCAGCAGCCGGACCGGGACGAGCTCCTACAATGAGCAGTTCTTC. This encodes CASSRTGTSSYNEQFF.

V is TRBV5-1 and J is TRBJ1-2, with D perhaps TRBD1 (6 bases). This CDR3 has 15 residues. The V gene lost 4 bases and the J gene lost 6 bases, with 19 bases spanning the gap. Germline V lookup: CDR1 SGHRS, CDR2 YFSETQ. The CDR3 here is CASSQKGGPADGYTF. The CDR3 DNA reads TGCGCCAGCAGCCAGAAAGGGGGGCCCGCGGATGGCTACACCTTC.

The chain has TRBV4-3 and TRBJ1-6; D might be TRBD1 (6 bases). Germline values: CDR1 LGHNA, CDR2 YSLEER. There are 19 residues in the CDR3. Trimming removed 0 bases from V and 10 bases from J, with 25 bases in between. The CDR3 loop reads CASSQDFRTVSPLSSPLHF. In DNA, the CDR3 is TGCGCCAGCAGCCAAGATTTTCGGACAGTGAGTCCACTTAGCTCACCCCTCCACTTT.

V is TRBV7-2 and J is TRBJ1-5; possible D gene TRBD1, 5 bases. V was pared by 2 bases and J by 5 bases, with 13 bases between. Per germline, CDR1 SGHTA and CDR2 FQGNSA. This CDR3 is built from 15 residues. In DNA form, the CDR3 reads TGTGCCAGCAGCTTATTCCAGGGCCGGGATCAGCCCCAGCATTTT. Translated, it gives CASSLFQGRDQPQHF.

The genes are TRBV11-2 and TRBJ2-5; 11 nucleotides align to TRBD2. Losses at the gene ends were 1 base for V and 4 bases for J; bases not matched to a gene: 8. The CDR3 length is 17 residues. Germline V gene data show CDR1 as SGHAT and CDR2 as FQNNGV. The CDR3 sequence: CASSLGASGRSRETQYF. CDR3 nucleotide sequence: TGTGCCAGCAGCTTAGGTGCTAGCGGGAGGTCCCGAGAGACCCAGTACTTC.

The table lists this clonotype with a few counts. The V gene is TRBV10-3, the J gene TRBJ2-6; TRBD1 matches at 8 bases. V gave up 4 bases and J gave up 0 bases; unmatched junction bases: 5. The CDR3 loop spans 17 amino acids. From germline, CDR1 is ENHRY and CDR2 SYGVKD. The CDR3 region is CAISGTGHPSGANVLTF. CDR3 bases: TGTGCCATCAGTGGGACAGGGCACCCCTCTGGGGCCAACGTCCTGACTTTC.

This clonotype was seen only once. This chain links TRBV5-1 with TRBJ2-3, with D perhaps matching TRBD2 (5 bases). This CDR3 has 15 amino acids. Between the trimmed V and J ends, which lost 4 bases and 9 bases, there was a span of 21 bases. The germline CDR1 and CDR2 sequences are SGHRS and YFSETQ. As DNA, the CDR3 is TGCGCCAGCAGCATTCCGAACGGACTGGAGGAGACGCAGTATTTT. The encoded protein is CASSIPNGLEETQYF.

This clonotype occurred a few times. The rearrangement uses TRBV29-1 and TRBJ1-2, with D tentatively TRBD1 (5 bases). The CDR3 totals 13 residues. The V gene's germline CDR1 is SQVTM and CDR2 ANQGSEA. V dropped 1 base and J dropped 4 bases, with 10 bases sitting between them. The CDR3: CSVEGRAGYGYTF. DNA of the CDR3: TGCAGCGTTGAAGGCAGGGCTGGCTATGGCTACACCTTC.

The sample holds a few counts of this clonotype. The V and J genes are TRBV13 and TRBJ2-7; TRBD2 aligns across 9 bases. Germline V CDR1 and CDR2: PRHDT, FYEKMQ (reference sequence). With V trimmed by 3 bases and J by 6 bases, 6 bases remained unmatched. This CDR3 contains 14 residues. The CDR3 sequence is CASSLGLATGEQYF. The CDR3, as DNA: TGTGCCAGCAGCTTGGGACTAGCCACCGGCGAGCAGTACTTC. The full variable domain, rest sourced from reference TRBV13 and TRBJ2-7, is AAGVIQSPRHLIKEKRETATLKCYPIPRHDTVYWYQQGPGQDPQFLISFYEKMQSDKGSIPDRFSAQQFSDYHSELNMSSLELGDSALYFCASSLGLATGEQYFGPGTRLTVT.

This chain uses TRBV24-1 with TRBJ2-7; D may be TRBD1 (6 bases). Per the germline V gene, CDR1 is KGHDR and CDR2 is SFDVKD. Trimming removed 6 bases at V and 4 bases at J, with 15 bases between. The CDR3 contains 14 residues. The CDR3, as DNA: TGTGCCACCAGTACCGGGACAAGGGGGTACGAGCAGTACTTC. Amino acid sequence: CATSTGTRGYEQYF.

This clonotype has more than one count but fewer than ten. V usage is TRBV5-5 and J usage is TRBJ2-3; D gene uncertain. Germline CDR1 and CDR2: SGHKS and YYEKEE (reference sequence). The CDR3 consists of 15 residues. V lost 1 base, J lost 0 bases, and 9 bases lay in between. The CDR3 spells CASSLFTVSTDTQYF. The CDR3, as DNA: TGTGCCAGCAGCTTGTTTACAGTTAGCACAGATACGCAGTATTTT.

This chain links TRBV14 with TRBJ1-2; D remains ambiguous. The V gene lost 1 base and the J gene lost 1 base, with 10 bases spanning the gap. This CDR3 is built from 15 residues. CDR1 and CDR2 (germline): SGHDN, FVKESK. The CDR3 sequence: CASSQGLGINYGYTF. CDR3 in DNA: TGTGCCAGCAGCCAAGGGTTAGGGATTAACTATGGCTACACCTTC.

Points on this clonotype: The germline gene is not matched at one end of the junction; a read error may be the cause. The J gene is TRBJ1-5, the V gene TRBV12-3 or TRBV12-4; D remains unclear. The CDR3 runs 14 residues. The CDR3 DNA reads TGTGCCAGCAGTTTAGGCCATAGCAATGAGCCCCAGCATTTT. It specifies CASSLGHSNEPQHF.

The V gene is TRBV5-1, the J gene TRBJ1-1; D gene uncertain. The CDR3 loop spans 13 amino acids. The germline CDR1 and CDR2 sequences are SGHRS and YFSETQ. V was shortened by 1 base and J by 3 bases, with 7 bases between the two germline ends. CDR3 residues: CASSLFQDTEAFF. The CDR3 nucleotides are TGCGCCAGCAGCTTGTTCCAGGACACTGAAGCTTTCTTT.

The table lists this clonotype with a few counts. CDR3 region: CASSVEGGANQPQHF. CDR3 nucleotides: TGTGCCAGCAGCGTAGAAGGGGGAGCAAATCAGCCCCAGCATTTT. The chain uses TRBV9 and TRBJ1-5; tentative D call: TRBD1 (6 bases). The germline CDR1 and CDR2 sequences are SGDLS and YYNGEE. The CDR3 extends over 15 amino acids. Trimming took off 0 bases at V and 4 bases at J, with 11 bases between the two ends.

Only a few counts were recorded for this clonotype. The chain joins TRBV28 to TRBJ2-3, with TRBD2 as a possible D gene (6 bases). Germline V lookup: CDR1 MDHEN, CDR2 SYDVKM. The CDR3 sequence is 14 residues long. Trimming stripped 4 bases from V and 4 bases from J, with 12 bases between. The CDR3 loop reads CASSWDLSSDTQYF. The DNA for the CDR3 is TGTGCCAGCAGTTGGGACTTAAGCTCAGATACGCAGTATTTT. The variable domain in full, completed from reference TRBV28 and TRBJ2-3, reads DVKVTQSSRYLVKRTGEKVFLECVQDMDHENMFWYRQDPGLGLRLIYFSYDVKMKEKGDIPEGYSVSREKKERFSLILESASTNQTSMYLCASSWDLSSDTQYFGPGTRLTVL.

Many counts were recorded for this clonotype. The chain is built from TRBV20-1 and TRBJ2-1, with 11 bases fitting TRBD2. J lost 9 bases, V lost 2 bases, and 9 bases had no gene match. The CDR3 consists of 15 residues. Germline values: CDR1 DFQATT, CDR2 SNEGSKA (reference sequence). The DNA for the CDR3 is TGCAGTGCTAGATCCGGACTAGCGGGCGACCCTGAGCAGTTCTTC. Protein product: CSARSGLAGDPEQFF.

This clonotype appeared a few times. V and J are TRBV29-1 and TRBJ2-7, with TRBD2 identical over 10 bases. J lost 5 bases, V lost 4 bases, and 5 bases had no gene match. CDR3 size: 13 residues. CDR1 SQVTM and CDR2 ANQGSEA come from the germline V gene. Here the CDR3 DNA reads TGCAGCGTTGGGGGACTAGCGAGAAACGAGCAGTACTTC. Residues: CSVGGLARNEQYF.

The V call is TRBV6-5, the J call TRBJ2-5; D possibly corresponds to TRBD1 (5 bases). The CDR3 has 15 residues. V lost 2 bases, J lost 5 bases, and 15 bases lay in between. CDR1 MNHEY and CDR2 SVGAGI come from the germline V gene. CDR3 in amino acids: CASSYMGPATETQYF. The DNA of the CDR3 is TGTGCCAGCAGTTACATGGGGCCCGCGACGGAGACCCAGTACTTC.

This clonotype was observed a few times. CDR3 in amino acids: CASSLVPGGSEQYF. The CDR3 nucleotides are TGTGCCAGCAGTTTAGTCCCGGGCGGGAGCGAGCAGTACTTC. The rearrangement links TRBV27 to TRBJ2-7; TRBD2 agrees at 7 bases. Germline CDR1 is MNHEY and CDR2 is SMNVEV (reference sequence). V shed 2 bases and J 6 bases; nucleotides not matched to a gene: 7. There are 14 residues in the CDR3.

As DNA, the CDR3 is TGTGCCAGCAGCTTACCTTATACGCAGTATTTT. As protein: CASSLPYTQYF. This sequence joins TRBV7-2 and TRBJ2-3; D gene uncertain. The length of the CDR3 is 11 residues. The ends were cut back, 2 bases at V and 7 bases at J, with 4 bases in the middle. Germline CDR1 SGHTA, CDR2 FQGNSA.

CDR3 loop: CASSDGRHNYGYTF. DNA for the CDR3: TGTGCCAGCAGCGACGGACGGCATAACTATGGCTACACCTTC. This sequence joins TRBV3-1 and TRBJ1-2; D uncertain. CDR3 length: 14 residues. From germline, CDR1 is LGHDT and CDR2 YNNKEL (reference sequence). With 5 bases removed from V and 1 base from J, the gap between germline ends came to 11 bases.

This chain connects TRBV4-3 to TRBJ2-5, with 11 bases lining up with TRBD2. CDR1 and CDR2 from the germline V gene are LGHNA and YSLEER. Trimming cost V 0 bases and J 11 bases; bases outside gene matches: 8. The CDR3 loop spans 15 amino acids. This CDR3 is CASSQDWGTSGEQYF. The CDR3 DNA reads as TGCGCCAGCAGCCAAGATTGGGGGACTAGCGGTGAGCAGTACTTC.

This chain links TRBV21-1 with TRBJ1-5; the DNA was not compared with TRBD1, the D call given in the table. TRBV21-1 is shown as a pseudogene. CDR3 size: 15 residues. The chain's CDR3 is CASSKRPRENQPQHF. CDR3 DNA sequence: TGTGCCAGCAGCAAGCGCCCCAGGGAGAATCAGCCCCAGCATTTT.

The chain is built from TRBV3-1 and TRBJ1-1, with TRBD1 as a possible D gene (5 bases). This CDR3 has 17 residues. V lost 8 bases and J 2 bases, leaving 24 bases between the germline ends. Germline CDR1 LGHDT, CDR2 YNNKEL (reference sequence). CDR3 bases: TGTGCCAGCCAACCGCGGGGGTTCGGCGGCTTTAACACTGAAGCTTTCTTT. Translation gives CASQPRGFGGFNTEAFF.

In this sample, this clonotype turned up a few times. The V call is TRBV5-6, the J call TRBJ2-1, with TRBD2 matching over 12 bases. V gave up 4 bases and J gave up 0 bases; unmatched junction bases: 2. The CDR3 has 16 residues. The germline gives CDR1 SGHDT, CDR2 YYEEEE. The CDR3 spells CASSTTSGSSYNEQFF. The CDR3 bases are TGTGCCAGCAGCACGACTAGCGGGAGCTCCTACAATGAGCAGTTCTTC.